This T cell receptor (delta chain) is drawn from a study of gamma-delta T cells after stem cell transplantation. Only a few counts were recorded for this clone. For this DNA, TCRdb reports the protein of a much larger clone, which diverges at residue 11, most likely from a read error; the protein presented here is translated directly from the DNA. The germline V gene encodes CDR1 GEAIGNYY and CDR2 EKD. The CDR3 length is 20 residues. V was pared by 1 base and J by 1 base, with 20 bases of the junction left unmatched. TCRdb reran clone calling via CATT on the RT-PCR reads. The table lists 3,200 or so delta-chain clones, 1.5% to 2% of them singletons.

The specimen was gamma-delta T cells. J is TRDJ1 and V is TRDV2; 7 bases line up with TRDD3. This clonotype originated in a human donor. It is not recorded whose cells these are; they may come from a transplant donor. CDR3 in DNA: TGTGCCTGTGACACGGTCTATGGGGGGGATGCGCGGGGGGCCACCGATAAACTCATCTTT. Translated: CACDTVYGGDARGATDKLIF.